Here is one TCR beta chain with its context. Its specificity is not known. With sequencing, the targeted depth ranged from 1 in 200,000 to 1 in 1 million T cells. The protocol was immunoSEQ multiplex PCR, while the TCRdb copy is restricted to in-frame clones and leaves out a portion. The sample carries about 130,000 clones, roughly 83% recorded once. This specimen comes from a study of cytotoxic CD8 clonotypes in ibrutinib-treated CLL. Study background: Investigators reported about 25 partial and 2 complete responses; after median about 70 months, approximately 15 patients remained remitted and 12 progressed.

Around 2.2 micrograms of genomic DNA, which was extracted from cryopreserved PBMCs, served as the material used for the TCR beta libraries. CDR1 is SGHRS and CDR2 is YFSETQ in the germline V gene. The CDR3 is made up of 15 amino acids. The V gene lost 0 bases and the J gene lost 4 bases, with 13 bases spanning the gap. Study observations and caveats: On treatment, the uncommon public clonotypes contracted or remained stable.

Sequences were derived from PBMCs, sampled after 12 months of ibrutinib treatment. The rearrangement links TRBV5-1 to TRBJ2-5; tentative D call: TRBD2 (5 bases). The sequence was collected from a human donor with chronic lymphocytic leukemia. CDR3 amino acids: CASSLAVQDSETQYF. CDR3 in DNA: TGCGCCAGCAGCTTGGCGGTCCAGGACTCAGAGACCCAGTACTTC.